This paragraph covers one TCR beta chain sequence. This sample is part of a study of cytomegalovirus exposure and HLA in healthy donors. The PCR employed 60 Vbeta primers together with 13 Jbeta primers. The protocol was immunoSEQ multiplex PCR, while the TCRdb copy is restricted to in-frame clones and leaves out a portion. The data contain about 110,000 clones, over 60% of them singletons. The CDR3 runs 19 residues. The V gene end was trimmed by 0 bases and the J gene end by 4 bases; junction bases not matched to a gene: 9. Germline CDR1 and CDR2: MGHRA and YSYEKL. This clonotype was obtained from a human donor in good health. The J gene is TRBJ2-5, the V gene TRBV4-1; 15 positions agree with TRBD2. Sequencing was carried out using PBMCs. CDR3 protein: CASSQDGGTSGRIRETQYF. CDR3 sequence (DNA): TGCGCCAGCAGCCAAGATGGCGGGACTAGCGGGAGGATAAGAGAGACCCAGTACTTC.